One sample yielded the 5 T cell receptor beta chains listed below, sequenced in a study of blood T cell repertoires in COVID-19. This table comes from immunoSEQ multiplex PCR, and its TCRdb copy is limited to in-frame clones, with some not included. The repertoire includes some 90,000 clones, just over 90% of them detected once, and approximately 4.1% sits in the top ten. The specimen was peripheral blood. The receptor source for this set is a woman in her fifties or sixties in a cohort sampled during active COVID-19.

This chain links TRBV3-1 (or the pseudogene TRBV3-2) with TRBJ1-5; tentative D call: TRBD1 (5 bases). Trimming took 1 base from V and 0 from J, leaving 10 bases between them. Germline lookup yields CDR1 LGHDT and CDR2 YNNKEL (reference sequence). The CDR3 consists of 16 residues. DNA of the CDR3: TGTGCCAGCAGCCAAGGGGGGGGATATAGCAATCAGCCCCAGCATTTT. It translates to CASSQGGGYSNQPQHF.

This chain joins TRBV3-1 (or the pseudogene TRBV3-2) and TRBJ1-1; D not resolved. V lost 2 bases and J lost 0, with 16 bases in between. The CDR3 has 17 residues. Germline V gene data show CDR1 as LGHDT and CDR2 as YNNKEL (reference sequence). The CDR3 here is CASSQPRGLAMNTEAFF. The CDR3, as DNA: TGTGCCAGCAGCCAACCTCGTGGACTGGCGATGAACACTGAAGCTTTCTTT.

V gene TRBV9 combines with J gene TRBJ1-2; tentatively, D is TRBD1 (5 bases). CDR3 size: 15 residues. V gave up 4 bases and J gave up 7 bases, with 20 bases separating them. From germline, CDR1 is SGDLS and CDR2 YYNGEE. Here the CDR3 reads CASSPHTAGISGYTF. The DNA for the CDR3 is TGTGCCAGCAGCCCTCATACGGCAGGGATCAGTGGCTACACCTTC.

V usage is TRBV28 and J usage is TRBJ2-5; 7 positions agree with TRBD1. V shed 9 bases and J 2 bases; nucleotides not matched to a gene: 6. Germline V gives CDR1 MDHEN, CDR2 SYDVKM. This CDR3 region has 13 residues. As DNA, the CDR3 is TGTGCCAGTAGGGGGACAGCACAAGAGACCCAGTACTTC. It yields the protein CASRGTAQETQYF. The full variable domain, its missing parts supplied by reference TRBV28 and TRBJ2-5, is DVKVTQSSRYLVKRTGEKVFLECVQDMDHENMFWYRQDPGLGLRLIYFSYDVKMKEKGDIPEGYSVSREKKERFSLILESASTNQTSMYLCASRGTAQETQYFGPGTRLLVL.

The chain joins TRBV6-6 to TRBJ2-5, with D maybe TRBD2 (6 bases). This CDR3 is built from 14 residues. Germline V gene data show CDR1 as MNHNY and CDR2 as SVGAGI (reference sequence). V dropped 2 bases and J dropped 0 bases, with 7 bases sitting between them. CDR3 sequence reads: CASSYGTYQETQYF. The CDR3 DNA follows: TGTGCCAGCAGTTACGGGACTTACCAAGAGACCCAGTACTTC.